This paragraph covers one T cell receptor (beta chain) sequence. The table lists this clonotype with a few counts. The specificity of this receptor is unknown. Qualities for individual bases were not recorded, and no much larger clone is one base off. The data belong to a study of blood T cells in healthy people across ages (dated by TCRdb to between 2014 and 2017). Notes on the research overall: Template switching captured roughly one uniquely barcoded TCR beta cDNA molecule per two T cells in model experiments. The study measured age-related changes in TCR beta repertoire diversity using deep sequencing normalized with unique cDNA molecular identifiers. Donors were grouped into four age groups: young (average 16 years), middle-aged (about 38), aged (roughly 67) and long-lived (less than 85). To avoid experimental bias, donors of different ages were randomly spread across the sequencing lanes. The study analyzed two additional independent replicas of 1 million unique cDNA reads from the same blood draw for two donors, one aged 18 to 29 and one aged 80 or older.

The V end loses 7 bases and the J end loses 3 bases, and a stretch of 16 bases separates them. The CDR3, from cysteine to phenylalanine, totals 15 residues. Only the CDR3 DNA is retained, 45 bases long and in frame from the first base. The CDR1 and CDR2 encoded by the germline V gene (reference sequence) are SEHNR and FQNEAQ. Systemically healthy Caucasian individuals from Russia, 39 in total and aged about 6 to 100 years, were included as donors. Around 9.8 milliliters of peripheral blood were collected from each donor into EDTA-treated Vacutainer tubes. Ficoll-Paque density-gradient centrifugation was used to isolate PBMCs, with at least 6.5 million per sample. Trizol reagent was used to extract total RNA from the PBMCs, yielding at least 5.5 micrograms per sample. For every donor, an aliquot of PBMCs went through flow cytometry to measure the percentages of naive CD45RAhigh/CD27high T cells. Overall study outcomes, separate from this receptor: Total diversity estimates from one million sequenced T cells were considered lower bounds and underestimates. Donor CMV infection status was unknown, potentially confounding age-related changes in expanded clonotypes. Compared with the aged group, the long-lived group had more naive CD4+ T cells, fewer expanded clones and increased TCR diversity, a pattern suggesting age selection. Observed TCR beta diversity per million T cells fell roughly linearly with age, and a significant reduction was already apparent by age approximately 41. Because profiling used bulk unsorted PBMCs, naive and antigen-experienced compartments could not be compared conclusively. Observed TCR beta diversity correlated strongly with the percentage of naive T cells measured by flow cytometry.

The method behind the library was 5' RACE. This sample was sequenced with an Illumina HiSeq 2500. A second PCR of roughly 7 to 11 cycles was performed with a sample-barcoded 5' primer and a J-beta primer mix. A unique molecular identifier was introduced onto each TCR beta cDNA molecule by a template-switch 5' adaptor carrying 12 random nucleotides. Each sample yielded at least 2.5 million CDR3-containing paired-end reads. All of the RNA was converted into first-strand cDNA using the Mint cDNA synthesis kit, with a TRBC-specific oligonucleotide serving as the primer. After uracil-DNA glycosylase treatment, a first 18-cycle PCR used universal primers M1SS and BC2_uni_R on all cDNA. The source study handled its data this way. Normalization of each sample was performed by random selection of 1 million high-quality reads, each carrying a distinct molecular identifier. Instead of being binned into consensus sequences, reads with shared molecular identifiers were discarded. CDR3 identification, clonotype clustering and error correction used MiTCR with a Q25 quality threshold and the strictest error-elimination algorithm. A nonparametric unseen species model with Euler transformation was used to estimate lower-bound total TCR beta diversity. TCRdb reprocessed the public reads (quality trimming at Q25 with fastp, clone calling with MiXCR) and kept in-frame beta chains. Merged by CDR3 protein, the rows form single entries marked with the most common genes and DNA. The V and J calls, along with clone size, are taken from TCRdb and not from the paper's own processing. The sample includes under 2 million distinct CDR3 sequences, with 30% to 40% observed a single time. Approximately 11% of the sample is in the top ten clones.

Sequenced input: blood. The sequence was collected from a woman in her 30s in good health. In this chain, TRBV7-9 is recombined with TRBJ1-5; too little of a D gene remains to name it. The bases are TGTGCCAGCAAGTTCCGTGGAGCCTACAATCAGCCCCAGCATTTT. The translation is CASKFRGAYNQPQHF.